The 27 T cell receptor beta chains below come from one sample, sequenced in a study of blood T cell repertoires in COVID-19 (dated by TCRdb to 2020 to 2022). To prepare the library, the immunoSEQ multiplex PCR assay was applied. In its TCRdb copy, this immuneACCESS table keeps in-frame sequences only and misses some clones. Where compared with another copy, unresolved V genes explain less than half of these, and the others have no known cause. The sample yields about 250,000 clones; 89% were counted once. The ten largest clones represent 4% to 5% of the sample. The sample was peripheral blood. Receptor source: a woman in her 40s who had recovered from COVID-19.

In this sample, this clone turned up a few times. The same CDR3 is also encoded by other DNA sequences in this sample. The chain recombines TRBV6-5 with TRBJ1-2; D possibly corresponds to TRBD1 (6 bases). The CDR3 extends over 13 amino acids. The germline V and J ends were trimmed by 5 bases and 3 bases, with 10 bases remaining between them. CDR1 and CDR2 (germline): MNHEY, SVGAGI. The CDR3 region has the DNA TGTGCCAGCAGTATACAGGGTGACTATGGCTACACCTTC. Its translation is CASSIQGDYGYTF.

The CDR3 coding sequence is TGTGCCAGCAGCTTTTCGGCCGGGGAGCTGTTTTTT. Its protein is CASSFSAGELFF. This sequence joins TRBV11-3 and TRBJ2-2; D ambiguous. This CDR3 region has 12 residues. Germline values: CDR1 SGHNT, CDR2 YENEEA. V was trimmed by 3 bases and J by 6 bases, leaving 5 bases between them.

The chain employs TRBV10-1 and TRBJ2-1; D gene ambiguous. V was clipped by 5 bases and J by 5 bases, with 10 bases between them. This CDR3 comprises 13 residues. The germline V gene encodes CDR1 WNHNN and CDR2 SYGVQD (reference sequence). CDR3 in amino acids: CASSRILDNEQFF. CDR3 nucleotides: TGCGCCAGCAGTCGAATCCTAGACAATGAGCAGTTCTTC.

The rearrangement links TRBV4-1 to TRBJ2-3; TRBD1 is a possible D gene (6 bases). The CDR3 sequence is 16 residues long. V lost 1 base and J 2 bases, leaving 13 bases between the germline ends. Germline V gene data show CDR1 as MGHRA and CDR2 as YSYEKL. The CDR3 region has the DNA TGCGCCAGCAGCCAAGCGTACGGACAGAACACAGATACGCAGTATTTT. Translation gives CASSQAYGQNTDTQYF.

V usage is TRBV28 and J usage is TRBJ1-4; 10 positions match TRBD1. The CDR3 consists of 14 residues. Germline trimming cut 9 bases from V and 9 bases from J; bases unmatched to any gene: 10. Germline CDR1 and CDR2: MDHEN and SYDVKM. Written as DNA, the CDR3 is TGTGCCAGAACCGGGACAGGGGACCGGAAAAAACTGTTTTTT. It specifies CARTGTGDRKKLFF.

The chain combines TRBV6-5 with TRBJ2-1, with TRBD2 matching over 9 bases. The germline CDR1 and CDR2 sequences are MNHEY and SVGAGI. This CDR3 has 16 amino acids. The V and J ends lost 0 bases and 5 bases, in that order; junction bases with no gene match: 5. This chain's CDR3 is CASSYSLAGINNEQFF. CDR3 DNA: TGTGCCAGCAGTTACTCGCTAGCGGGGATCAACAATGAGCAGTTCTTC.

The chain combines TRBV7-9 with TRBJ2-7; TRBD1 might be the D (6 bases). CDR3 length: 12 amino acids. From germline, CDR1 is SEHNR and CDR2 FQNEAQ (reference sequence). Trimming took off 8 bases at V and 7 bases at J, with 15 bases between the two ends. CDR3 in amino acids: CASAWDNWEQYV. CDR3 DNA sequence: TGTGCCAGCGCATGGGACAATTGGGAGCAGTACGTC.

V and J are TRBV6-5 and TRBJ2-5, with 8 positions matching TRBD2. V gave up 0 bases and J gave up 1 base; unmatched junction bases: 4. CDR3 size: 16 residues. Germline values: CDR1 MNHEY, CDR2 SVGAGI. CDR3 nucleotide sequence: TGTGCCAGCAGTTACTCGGATGCGGGAGGCCAAGAGACCCAGTACTTC. It is translated as CASSYSDAGGQETQYF.

V and J are TRBV6-4 and TRBJ2-3, with 9 nucleotides matching TRBD2. CDR1 MRHNA and CDR2 SNTAGT come from the germline V gene. The CDR3 covers 14 residues. Losses at the gene ends were 5 bases for V and 2 bases for J; bases not matched to a gene: 2. The CDR3 nucleotides are TGTGCCAGCAGTCTAGCGGGGAACACAGATACGCAGTATTTT. The encoded protein is CASSLAGNTDTQYF.

The chain recombines TRBV7-9 with TRBJ2-5; TRBD2 agrees at 16 bases. The CDR3 is 18 amino acids. Germline CDR1 and CDR2: SEHNR and FQNEAQ (reference sequence). Unmatched junction bases numbered 7, after V lost 5 bases and J lost 1 base. The CDR3 loop is CASSVPGLAGGPQETQYF. CDR3 sequence (DNA): TGTGCCAGCAGCGTTCCGGGACTAGCGGGAGGGCCCCAAGAGACCCAGTACTTC. The variable domain in full, with the rest retrieved from reference TRBV7-9 and TRBJ2-5, is DTGVSQNPRHKITKRGQNVTFRCDPISEHNRLYWYRQTLGQGPEFLTYFQNEAQLEKSRLLSDRFSAERPKGSFSTLEIQRTEQGDSAMYLCASSVPGLAGGPQETQYFGPGTRLLVL.

The DNA for the CDR3 is TGTGCCAGCAGCTTAGAGGGACAGGGGAATTCACCCCTCCACTTT. Its protein is CASSLEGQGNSPLHF. The rearrangement uses TRBV7-9 and TRBJ1-6; 10 bases are shared with TRBD1. Per the germline V gene, CDR1 is SEHNR and CDR2 is FQNEAQ (reference sequence). V lost 1 base, J lost 7 bases, and 1 base stayed unmatched. This CDR3 comprises 15 residues.

The chain is built from TRBV3-1 (or the pseudogene TRBV3-2) and TRBJ2-3, with a weak D call TRBD2 (5 bases). V gave up 4 bases and J gave up 5 bases, with 16 bases separating them. Germline V gene data show CDR1 as LGHDT and CDR2 as YNNKEL (reference sequence). This CDR3 comprises 15 residues. CDR3 in amino acids: CASSPSPGSGDTQYF. CDR3 bases: TGTGCCAGCAGCCCATCTCCGGGCAGCGGAGATACGCAGTATTTT.

The CDR3 loop reads CASSSQGGRTDTQYF. CDR3 sequence (DNA): TGTGCCAGCAGCTCCCAGGGGGGCCGCACAGATACGCAGTATTTT. This chain links TRBV7-2 with TRBJ2-3; the D gene is possibly TRBD1 (7 bases). Germline CDR1 and CDR2: SGHTA and FQGNSA. The CDR3 runs 15 residues. V lost 4 bases to trimming and J lost 1 base, with 12 bases between them.

The chain links TRBV4-3 to TRBJ2-1, with 11 bases matching TRBD2. Losses at the gene ends were 4 bases for V and 4 bases for J; bases not matched to a gene: 3. Germline CDR1 and CDR2: LGHNA and YSLEER. The CDR3 extends over 15 amino acids. The CDR3 nucleotides read TGCGCCAGCAGCCTGGGACTAGCGGATTACAATGAGCAGTTCTTC. Its translation is CASSLGLADYNEQFF.

The rearrangement links TRBV27 to TRBJ1-2; TRBD1 might be the D (6 bases). Germline V gives CDR1 MNHEY, CDR2 SMNVEV (reference sequence). CDR3 length: 14 residues. Trimming took off 3 bases at V and 6 bases at J, with 14 bases between the two ends. The CDR3 DNA follows: TGTGCCAGCAGTTTTCTGGACAGAAACAATGGCTACACCTTC. Translation: CASSFLDRNNGYTF.

V gene TRBV30 combines with J gene TRBJ2-5; 7 bases line up with TRBD2. With V trimmed by 0 bases and J by 7 bases, 8 bases remained unmatched. Germline-derived CDR1 and CDR2 are GTSNPN and SVGIG (reference sequence). The CDR3 length is 14 residues. CDR3 sequence (DNA): TGTGCCTGGAGTGTCCTCGCGGGGGTGGGGACCCAGTACTTC. Amino acid sequence: CAWSVLAGVGTQYF. Complete variable domain (other parts from reference TRBV30 and TRBJ2-5): SQTIHQWPATLVQPVGSPLSLECTVEGTSNPNLYWYRQAAGRGLQLLFYSVGIGQISSEVPQNLSASRPQDRQFILSSKKLLLSDSGFYLCAWSVLAGVGTQYFGPGTRLLVL.

The chain links TRBV28 to TRBJ2-1; the match to TRBD2 covers 8 bases. This CDR3 has 19 amino acids. Germline values: CDR1 MDHEN, CDR2 SYDVKM. Losses at the gene ends were 7 bases for V and 2 bases for J; bases not matched to a gene: 19. CDR3 sequence reads: CASNLGTSGTLRTYNEQFF. The CDR3 coding sequence is TGTGCCAGCAACCTGGGAACTAGCGGCACACTAAGAACCTACAATGAGCAGTTCTTC.

The V call is TRBV10-3, the J call TRBJ2-7; 9 bases are a match to TRBD2. V was clipped by 8 bases and J by 6 bases; unmatched bases: 8. The CDR3 is 13 residues long. Germline V gene lookup returns CDR1 ENHRY and CDR2 SYGVKD. Here the CDR3 DNA reads TGTGCCATCGCCAGCGGGGGGCGCCTCGAGCAGTACGTC. This codes for CAIASGGRLEQYV.

Only one count was recorded for this clone. This chain connects TRBV4-3 to TRBJ2-1; 7 bases map to TRBD2. Germline lookup yields CDR1 LGHNA and CDR2 YSLEER. Trimming cost V 5 bases and J 5 bases; bases outside gene matches: 15. There are 17 residues in the CDR3. CDR3 loop: CASSALLGRAGNNEQFF. CDR3 in DNA: TGCGCCAGCAGCGCCCTTTTGGGGAGAGCGGGAAACAATGAGCAGTTCTTC.

The chain combines TRBV19 with TRBJ2-3; 8 bases are shared with TRBD2. Germline assignment: CDR1 LNHDA and CDR2 SQIVND (reference sequence). The CDR3 has 19 amino acids. The junction had 18 bases not matched to a gene; V was cut back by 4 bases and J by 3 bases. The CDR3 spells CASSTRLPLGTGGTDTQYF. The CDR3, as DNA: TGTGCCAGTAGTACCCGCCTTCCATTGGGGACGGGAGGGACAGATACGCAGTATTTT. The full variable domain, completed using reference TRBV19 and TRBJ2-3, is DGGITQSPKYLFRKEGQNVTLSCEQNLNHDAMYWYRQDPGQGLRLIYYSQIVNDFQKGDIAEGYSVSREKKESFPLTVTSAQKNPTAFYLCASSTRLPLGTGGTDTQYFGPGTRLTVL.

The V gene is TRBV14, the J gene TRBJ2-3; 7 bases align to TRBD1. In germline, CDR1 is SGHDN, CDR2 FVKESK. This CDR3 is built from 14 residues. J was trimmed by 3 bases and V by 4 bases; bases with no gene match: 4. The CDR3 DNA reads TGTGCCAGCAGCCCCACAGGGGTGACAGATACGCAGTATTTT. Translated: CASSPTGVTDTQYF.

The chain recombines TRBV7-2 with TRBJ2-1, with 13 positions matching TRBD2. CDR1 is SGHTA and CDR2 is FQGNSA in the germline V gene. The CDR3 runs 17 residues. V trimming: 3 bases; J trimming: 4 bases; junction bases outside the gene matches: 6. CDR3 nucleotide sequence: TGTGCCAGCAGCTTGATGGGACTAGCGGGATTATACAATGAGCAGTTCTTC. The encoded protein is CASSLMGLAGLYNEQFF.

The chain recombines TRBV6-5 with TRBJ1-6; 9 nucleotides match TRBD1. CDR3 length equals 15 residues. With 6 bases clipped from V and 3 bases from J, the junction kept 3 bases outside the gene matches. The germline CDR1 and CDR2 sequences are MNHEY and SVGAGI. The CDR3 loop is CASRRDRDYNSPLHF. The CDR3 DNA reads TGTGCCAGCAGACGGGACAGGGACTATAATTCACCCCTCCACTTT.

The chain carries TRBV4-2 and TRBJ2-1, with 8 bases fitting TRBD2. CDR1 and CDR2 from the germline V gene are LGHNA and YNFKEQ. With 0 bases clipped from V and 7 bases from J, the junction kept 2 bases outside the gene matches. The CDR3 spans 14 residues. CDR3 sequence: CASSQDSGANEQFF. The CDR3 DNA is TGTGCCAGCAGCCAAGATAGCGGGGCTAATGAGCAGTTCTTC.

The chain uses TRBV18 and TRBJ2-5; 8 nucleotides line up with TRBD1. The V segment lost 2 bases and the J segment 5 bases; nucleotides outside the gene matches: 7. CDR3 size: 15 residues. In germline, CDR1 is KGHSH, CDR2 LQKENI. CDR3 residues: CASSPTGTGYETQYF. DNA of the CDR3: TGTGCCAGCTCACCAACCGGGACAGGATACGAGACCCAGTACTTC.

The rearrangement joins TRBV10-1 to TRBJ2-3, with TRBD2 matching over 9 bases. Germline trimming cut 5 bases from V and 6 bases from J; bases unmatched to any gene: 9. Germline CDR1 reads WNHNN; CDR2 reads SYGVQD (reference sequence). This CDR3 has 15 residues. The CDR3 loop is CASSISGGGLDTQYF. As DNA, the CDR3 is TGCGCCAGCAGTATTAGCGGGGGCGGACTCGATACGCAGTATTTT.

This clone was counted a single time. The chain links TRBV18 to TRBJ1-2; D is uncertain. CDR3 size: 13 residues. V shed 4 bases and J shed 6 bases, with 12 bases lying between them. Germline-derived CDR1 and CDR2 are KGHSH and LQKENI. The CDR3 sequence is CASSRAGMDGYTF. As DNA, the CDR3 is TGTGCCAGCTCACGGGCGGGGATGGATGGCTACACCTTC.